This T cell receptor beta chain was profiled in a study of shared clonotypes between healthy human individuals. Donors were healthy HIV-negative adults without recently reported acute infections or vaccinations. CDR1 MDHEN and CDR2 SYDVKM come from the germline V gene. The CDR3 is made up of 18 amino acids. The V and J ends lost 5 bases and 5 bases respectively, with 25 bases between them. An approximately 200 ng quantity of DNA, 25,000 to 30,000 T cell genomes, went into the sorted-subset replicate PCRs. Profiling relied on immunoSEQ multiplex PCR, and the TCRdb table lists in-frame clones only, not all of them. The sample has 1,500,000 or so clones, more than 95% seen once.

This TCR was recovered from a man aged 25 to 40 in good health. The sequencing input was naive CD4+ T cells sorted from blood. Specified subset: CD45RA+ positively selected. The chain couples TRBV28 to TRBJ2-1; tentatively, D is TRBD2 (6 bases). The CDR3 reads CASSVRASANPIDNEQFF. DNA for the CDR3: TGTGCCAGCAGTGTCCGGGCTAGCGCGAACCCCATTGACAATGAGCAGTTCTTC. Together with reference TRBV28 and TRBJ2-1, the CDR3 gives the full variable domain: DVKVTQSSRYLVKRTGEKVFLECVQDMDHENMFWYRQDPGLGLRLIYFSYDVKMKEKGDIPEGYSVSREKKERFSLILESASTNQTSMYLCASSVRASANPIDNEQFFGPGTRLTVL.